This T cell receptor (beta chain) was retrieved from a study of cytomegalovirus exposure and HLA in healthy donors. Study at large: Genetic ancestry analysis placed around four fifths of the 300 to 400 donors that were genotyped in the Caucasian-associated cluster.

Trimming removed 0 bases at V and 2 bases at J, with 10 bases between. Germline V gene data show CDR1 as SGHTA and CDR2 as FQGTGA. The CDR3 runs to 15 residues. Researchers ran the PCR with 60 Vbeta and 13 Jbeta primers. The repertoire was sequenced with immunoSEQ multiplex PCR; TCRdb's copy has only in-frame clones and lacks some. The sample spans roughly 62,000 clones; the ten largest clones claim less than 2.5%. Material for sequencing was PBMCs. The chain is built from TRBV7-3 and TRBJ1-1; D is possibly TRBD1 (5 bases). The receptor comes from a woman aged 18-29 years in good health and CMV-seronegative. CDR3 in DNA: TGTGCCAGCAGCTTAACCAGGGATGATAACACTGAAGCTTTCTTT. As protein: CASSLTRDDNTEAFF.